This record looks at one T cell receptor beta chain sequence and its context. Its antigen is still unknown. This record belongs to a study of cytomegalovirus exposure and HLA in healthy donors. Study-wide results and caveats: Later analysis indicated greater clonal expansion among HLA-associated TCR beta chains than among equally common other chains. The authors later found TCR association rates varying by HLA locus, with DRB1 most and HLA-C fewest. Overall, 164 TCR beta chains were annotated as cytomegalovirus-associated. Rarity characterized most TCR sequences, yet some public TCRs appeared in many donors.

The PCR was carried out with 60 Vbeta primers and 13 Jbeta primers. The method was immunoSEQ multiplex PCR; TCRdb's version includes in-frame clones alone and lacks a portion of them. This table has 200,000 to 250,000 clones, less than 80% appearing once. Germline V CDR1 and CDR2: LNHDA, SQIVND (reference sequence). This CDR3 spans 15 amino acids. With 3 bases clipped from V and 2 bases from J, the junction kept 4 bases outside the gene matches. This TCR was recovered from a girl aged 2-10 years in good health and CMV-seronegative. V and J are TRBV19 and TRBJ2-7; TRBD2 aligns across 10 bases. The sample comprised PBMCs. The CDR3 DNA follows: TGTGCCAGTAGTATCGGACTAGCGGTAGCCTACGAGCAGTACTTC. This gives the protein CASSIGLAVAYEQYF. Full variable domain (remainder filled in from reference TRBV19 and TRBJ2-7): DGGITQSPKYLFRKEGQNVTLSCEQNLNHDAMYWYRQDPGQGLRLIYYSQIVNDFQKGDIAEGYSVSREKKESFPLTVTSAQKNPTAFYLCASSIGLAVAYEQYFGPGTRLTVT.